These 17 T cell receptor beta chains share one sample of origin, sequenced in a study of blood T cell repertoires in COVID-19. Profiled with immunoSEQ multiplex PCR; TCRdb holds only in-frame clones, not every one. Of over 250,000 clones in the sample, around nine tenths were seen once. Sequencing used PBMCs or T cells enriched from blood (not recorded which). These receptor sequences come from a woman in her fifties or sixties who had recovered from COVID-19.

This clone was seen a single time. V gene TRBV5-6 combines with J gene TRBJ2-7; D call uncertain. CDR3 length: 15 residues. V was pared by 0 bases and J by 6 bases, with 16 bases between. Germline V gene sequence: CDR1 SGHDT, CDR2 YYEEEE. In DNA, the CDR3 is TGTGCCAGCAGCTTGGAAGGATACGGCGGTCGCGAGCAGTACTTC. Translating gives CASSLEGYGGREQYF.

The chain carries TRBV6-5 and TRBJ2-1; D call uncertain. Trimming removed 3 bases at V and 9 bases at J, with 12 bases between. Germline lookup yields CDR1 MNHEY and CDR2 SVGAGI. This CDR3 comprises 13 residues. CDR3 DNA: TGTGCCAGCAGTTATACGTACACGGGTGAGCAGTTCTTC. Residues: CASSYTYTGEQFF.

The rearrangement joins TRBV4-1 to TRBJ2-2; 7 nucleotides agree with TRBD1. The CDR3 consists of 16 residues. V shed 5 bases, J shed 6 bases, and the junction held 12 bases outside the gene matches. Looked up from germline, CDR1 is MGHRA and CDR2 is YSYEKL. Written as DNA, the CDR3 is TGCGCCAGCAGCGGTGGGAGTAGGGGGCGTTCCGGGGAGCTGTTTTTT. Encoded protein: CASSGGSRGRSGELFF.

The genes are TRBV15 and TRBJ2-5; 13 bases align to TRBD2. Looked up from germline, CDR1 is LNHNV and CDR2 is YYDKDF (reference sequence). Trimming removed 3 bases from V and 3 bases from J; junction bases left unmatched: 4. The CDR3 length is 16 residues. The CDR3, as DNA: TGTGCCACCAGCAGGGGAGGACTAGCGGGAGAAGAGACCCAGTACTTC. It yields the protein CATSRGGLAGEETQYF.

The count of this clone is one. This chain joins TRBV7-9 and TRBJ2-3; D gene unclear. V was pared by 3 bases and J by 5 bases, with 6 bases between. This CDR3 region has 12 residues. Germline CDR1 SEHNR, CDR2 FQNEAQ (reference sequence). CDR3 in DNA: TGTGCCAGCAGCTTGGTCGGAGATACGCAGTATTTT. This translates into CASSLVGDTQYF.

This clone was observed a few times. The gene calls are TRBV27 and TRBJ2-7, with TRBD1 matching 7 bases. The V gene's germline CDR1 is MNHEY and CDR2 SMNVEV (reference sequence). With 6 bases clipped from V and 0 bases from J, the junction kept 5 bases outside the gene matches. The CDR3 is 14 amino acids. The CDR3 spells CASSPGQSSYEQYF. Here the CDR3 DNA reads TGTGCCAGCAGCCCGGGACAGAGCTCCTACGAGCAGTACTTC.

This clone has just one count. The chain combines TRBV28 with TRBJ2-1; a weak D match, TRBD2 (5 bases). V was shortened by 5 bases and J by 5 bases, with 19 bases between the two germline ends. The CDR3 has 16 amino acids. Germline V lookup: CDR1 MDHEN, CDR2 SYDVKM. The DNA of the CDR3 is TGTGCCAGCAGTCCAATATGGCCGGACTCTGACAATGAGCAGTTCTTC. This sequence encodes CASSPIWPDSDNEQFF.

This clone showed up just once. This chain connects TRBV9 to TRBJ1-3; 7 nucleotides align to TRBD1. This CDR3 is built from 16 residues. Germline loops: CDR1 SGDLS, CDR2 YYNGEE. Unmatched junction bases numbered 11, after V lost 4 bases and J lost 4 bases. CDR3 loop: CASSLGTVGQGNTIYF. The CDR3 DNA follows: TGTGCCAGCAGCTTGGGGACAGTTGGGCAGGGAAACACCATATATTTT.

This sequence joins TRBV27 and TRBJ1-5; D uncertain. Trimming stripped 1 base from V and 0 bases from J, with 7 bases between. The germline V gene has CDR1 MNHEY and CDR2 SMNVEV (reference sequence). CDR3 length: 15 amino acids. CDR3 DNA sequence: TGTGCCAGCAGTTTATTTTTCGGTAGCAATCAGCCCCAGCATTTT. Its protein product is CASSLFFGSNQPQHF.

This clone has just a few counts. The gene calls are TRBV28 and TRBJ1-6; D is uncertain. Germline assignment: CDR1 MDHEN and CDR2 SYDVKM. V was trimmed by 3 bases and J by 4 bases, leaving 7 bases between them. This CDR3 has 14 residues. The CDR3 coding sequence is TGTGCCAGCAGTTTGGGCCTATATAATTCACCCCTCCACTTT. This gives the protein CASSLGLYNSPLHF.

J is TRBJ2-3 and V is TRBV19; 8 bases are shared with TRBD2. The CDR3 totals 14 residues. Per the germline V gene, CDR1 is LNHDA and CDR2 is SQIVND (reference sequence). V was pared by 3 bases and J by 5 bases, with 4 bases of the junction left unmatched. The chain's CDR3 is CASSMESGGDTQYF. Here the CDR3 DNA reads TGTGCCAGTAGTATGGAAAGCGGGGGAGATACGCAGTATTTT.

The V gene is TRBV2, the J gene TRBJ1-1, with 7 bases matching TRBD1. The V gene's germline CDR1 is SNHLY and CDR2 FYNNEI. The V gene end was trimmed by 3 bases and the J gene end by 4 bases; junction bases not matched to a gene: 5. This CDR3 is built from 14 residues. CDR3 residues: CASSEDRWITEAFF. The CDR3, as DNA: TGTGCCAGCAGTGAGGACAGGTGGATCACTGAAGCTTTCTTT.

The genes are TRBV12-3 or TRBV12-4 and TRBJ1-5, with 9 bases aligning to TRBD1. CDR3 length: 12 residues. V shed 9 bases, J shed 8 bases, and the junction held 5 bases outside the gene matches. CDR3 protein: CASHRGQEPQHF. CDR3 coding DNA: TGTGCCAGTCACAGGGGGCAGGAGCCCCAGCATTTT.

The rearrangement joins TRBV19 to TRBJ1-2; D is ambiguous. The CDR3 sequence is 14 residues long. V dropped 3 bases and J dropped 6 bases, with 14 bases sitting between them. Germline lookup yields CDR1 LNHDA and CDR2 SQIVND (reference sequence). CDR3 bases: TGTGCCAGTAGTATCGGAGGTCTGGATAATGGCTACACCTTC. Amino acid sequence: CASSIGGLDNGYTF.

This clone was recorded only once. CDR3 nucleotides: TGTGCCAGCAGTGAAAAGTCTAGCGGGGGCCCCTCCGGGGAGCTGTTTTTT. The encoded protein is CASSEKSSGGPSGELFF. The V gene is TRBV2, the J gene TRBJ2-2, with 10 bases aligning to TRBD2. V was pared by 2 bases and J by 6 bases, with 9 bases of the junction left unmatched. The CDR3 covers 17 residues. Germline lookup yields CDR1 SNHLY and CDR2 FYNNEI.

The chain employs TRBV11-2 and TRBJ2-1; TRBD2 agrees at 8 bases. CDR3 length: 15 residues. Germline V gives CDR1 SGHAT, CDR2 FQNNGV. V was pared by 2 bases and J by 3 bases, with 3 bases of the junction left unmatched. CDR3 in amino acids: CASSLSSGDYNEQFF. DNA of the CDR3: TGTGCCAGCAGCTTAAGTAGCGGGGACTACAATGAGCAGTTCTTC.

The V and J genes are TRBV9 and TRBJ1-2; D is possibly TRBD1 (5 bases). Germline V gene data show CDR1 as SGDLS and CDR2 as YYNGEE. Trimming stripped 6 bases from V and 8 bases from J, with 8 bases between. This CDR3 region has 10 residues. CDR3 sequence reads: CASTGRGYTF. CDR3 coding DNA: TGTGCCAGCACAGGGAGGGGCTACACCTTC.